This T cell receptor (beta chain) is from a study of blood T cells in healthy people across ages. The second PCR ran roughly 6 to 11 cycles with a sample-barcoded 5' primer and J-beta primers. TCRdb re-derived calls from the 5' RACE reads in MiXCR, one entry per CDR3 protein. Of under 2,000,000 distinct CDR3 sequences detected, roughly 50% appear once; the ten largest clones hold roughly 2%. CDR1 SGHVS and CDR2 FQNEAQ come from the germline V gene. Trimming shortened V by 5 bases and J by 3 bases, and 17 bases separated the two germline ends. CDR3 length: 16 residues. The chain carries TRBV7-8 and TRBJ2-1, with D maybe TRBD2 (5 bases). The clonotype comes from a middle-aged woman in good health. Sample: blood. Written as DNA, the CDR3 is TGTGCCAGCAGCCCCTCCGGACGAGCGGACTACAATGAGCAGTTCTTC. Encoded protein: CASSPSGRADYNEQFF.